These 18 T cell receptor beta chains were all obtained from the same sample, sequenced in a study of blood T cell repertoires in COVID-19. Profiling relied on immunoSEQ multiplex PCR, and the TCRdb table lists in-frame clones only, not all of them. Of 350,000 to 550,000 clones in the sample, approximately 90% are singletons; the top ten hold around 4.4%. Input material: peripheral blood. These receptors originate from a woman in her twenties or thirties with acute or convalescent COVID-19.

V gene TRBV5-1 combines with J gene TRBJ2-1; 10 bases map to TRBD1. The CDR3 is made up of 16 amino acids. Germline CDR1 reads SGHRS; CDR2 reads YFSETQ. Trimming cost V 0 bases and J 7 bases; bases outside gene matches: 7. Here the CDR3 DNA reads TGCGCCAGCAGCTTGGCCGGGACAGGGGCGGGGAATGAGCAGTTCTTC. Its protein is CASSLAGTGAGNEQFF.

The chain couples TRBV6-5 to TRBJ1-2; D is undetermined. Trimming removed 6 bases at V and 3 bases at J, with 8 bases between. This CDR3 has 12 residues. Germline V gives CDR1 MNHEY, CDR2 SVGAGI. The CDR3 region is CASRREDYGYTF. The CDR3 nucleotides read TGTGCCAGCAGGAGGGAGGACTATGGCTACACCTTC.

This clone was found once. This chain links TRBV2 with TRBJ1-1; D is possibly TRBD1 (5 bases). Germline V gives CDR1 SNHLY, CDR2 FYNNEI. With 5 bases removed from V and 2 bases from J, the gap between germline ends came to 12 bases. This CDR3 has 14 residues. CDR3 sequence (DNA): TGTGCCAGCAGTCTGACAGTTTTCAACACTGAAGCTTTCTTT. The encoded protein is CASSLTVFNTEAFF.

This rearrangement joins TRBV7-3 to TRBJ2-3; D possibly corresponds to TRBD2 (6 bases). The V gene's germline CDR1 is SGHTA and CDR2 FQGTGA. CDR3 length: 15 residues. Between the trimmed V and J ends, which lost 4 bases and 6 bases, there was a span of 17 bases. The CDR3 DNA sequence: TGTGCCAGCAGCTCGGGACTTTTTGGGGGGGATACGCAGTATTTT. Translation gives CASSSGLFGGDTQYF.

The chain recombines TRBV5-1 with TRBJ1-1; possibly TRBD1 for D (6 bases). From germline, CDR1 is SGHRS and CDR2 YFSETQ. This CDR3 is 15 amino acids long. V was shortened by 0 bases and J by 11 bases, with 20 bases between the two germline ends. DNA of the CDR3: TGCGCCAGCAGCTTGGAGGTGGCAAGGAACAGGGCGGCTTTCTTT. Residues: CASSLEVARNRAAFF.

This chain links TRBV4-1 with TRBJ1-3; D may be TRBD1 (5 bases). V gave up 1 base and J gave up 4 bases, with 14 bases separating them. The CDR3 spans 16 residues. Germline loops: CDR1 MGHRA, CDR2 YSYEKL. The CDR3 sequence: CASSQAGTVAGNTIYF. CDR3 DNA sequence: TGCGCCAGCAGCCAAGCGGGGACTGTGGCGGGAAACACCATATATTTT.

V gene TRBV5-5 combines with J gene TRBJ1-4, with 8 bases matching TRBD1. The CDR3 has 16 amino acids. Germline V CDR1 and CDR2: SGHKS, YYEKEE (reference sequence). The ends lost 0 bases at V and 8 bases at J; junction bases unmatched: 9. Here the CDR3 DNA reads TGTGCCAGCAGCTTGGCCGTCACAGGGGGTTGGGAAAAACTGTTTTTT. This translates into CASSLAVTGGWEKLFF.

This sequence joins TRBV5-4 and TRBJ1-1; no firm D call. This CDR3 spans 13 amino acids. The germline CDR1 and CDR2 sequences are SGHNT and YYREEE (reference sequence). Trimming cost V 0 bases and J 1 base, with 4 bases left between them. DNA for the CDR3: TGTGCCAGCAGCTTGGTAGCGAACACTGAAGCTTTCTTT. Its protein product is CASSLVANTEAFF.

The V call is TRBV18, the J call TRBJ2-5, with D tentatively TRBD1 (6 bases). Trimming cost V 2 bases and J 3 bases, with 10 bases left between them. Germline values: CDR1 KGHSH, CDR2 LQKENI. CDR3 length equals 14 residues. The CDR3 DNA sequence: TGTGCCAGCTCACCAGCAGGGGCGGAAGAGACCCAGTACTTC. Its translation is CASSPAGAEETQYF. The whole variable domain, filled in from reference TRBV18 and TRBJ2-5, reads NAGVMQNPRHLVRRRGQEARLRCSPMKGHSHVYWYRQLPEEGLKFMVYLQKENIIDESGMPKERFSAEFPKEGPSILRIQQVVRGDSAAYFCASSPAGAEETQYFGPGTRLLVL.

The J gene is TRBJ2-3, the V gene TRBV28; a possible D gene is TRBD1 (6 bases). Germline V gives CDR1 MDHEN, CDR2 SYDVKM. The CDR3 sequence is 14 residues long. Trimming stripped 7 bases from V and 1 base from J, with 12 bases between. This CDR3 is CASTFWGRTDTQYF. DNA for the CDR3: TGTGCCAGCACGTTTTGGGGGCGCACAGATACGCAGTATTTT.

The count of this clone is one. The rearrangement links TRBV15 to TRBJ2-7; D call uncertain. The CDR3 loop spans 13 amino acids. CDR1 and CDR2 from the germline V gene are LNHNV and YYDKDF (reference sequence). Trimming removed 0 bases at V and 3 bases at J, with 6 bases between. The CDR3 coding sequence is TGTGCCACCAGCAGAGATCCCAGCTACGAGCAGTACTTC. It encodes CATSRDPSYEQYF.

V gene TRBV20-1 combines with J gene TRBJ2-5, with D possibly TRBD2 on 6 matching bases. This CDR3 is built from 11 residues. V was shortened by 1 base and J by 6 bases, with 6 bases between the two germline ends. The germline V gene has CDR1 DFQATT and CDR2 SNEGSKA (reference sequence). The CDR3 region is CSARGTKTQYF. CDR3 DNA: TGCAGTGCTAGAGGGACTAAGACCCAGTACTTC.

V is TRBV6-6 and J is TRBJ2-5, with 11 nucleotides matching TRBD1. CDR1 is MNHNY and CDR2 is SVGAGI in the germline V gene (reference sequence). J lost 5 bases, V lost 0 bases, and 2 bases had no gene match. This CDR3 is 15 amino acids long. The CDR3 DNA is TGTGCCAGCAGTTACTCGGGGACAGGGGGTGAGACCCAGTACTTC. Translating it yields CASSYSGTGGETQYF.

The chain couples TRBV6-5 to TRBJ2-7; D remains unclear. Between the trimmed V and J ends, which lost 2 bases and 1 base, there was a span of 6 bases. Germline V gives CDR1 MNHEY, CDR2 SVGAGI. This CDR3 spans 13 amino acids. The CDR3 region has the DNA TGTGCCAGCAGTTACGACAAATCCTACGAGCAGTACTTC. This sequence encodes CASSYDKSYEQYF.

This chain connects TRBV4-2 to TRBJ2-7; TRBD2 matches at 7 bases. V shed 0 bases and J 5 bases; nucleotides not matched to a gene: 13. Germline CDR1 LGHNA, CDR2 YNFKEQ. CDR3 length: 17 amino acids. CDR3 sequence (DNA): TGTGCCAGCAGCCAAGAATTTACGCAACTAGCGAATGACGAGCAGTACTTC. Translation: CASSQEFTQLANDEQYF.

V usage is TRBV24-1 and J usage is TRBJ2-7; 12 nucleotides agree with TRBD2. The CDR3 covers 14 residues. Germline CDR1 is KGHDR and CDR2 is SFDVKD. Trimming took 4 bases from V and 7 from J; bases not matched to a gene: 4. DNA for the CDR3: TGTGCCACCAGTGACACTAGCGGGGGGCATGAGCAGTACTTC. This translates into CATSDTSGGHEQYF.

This clone occurred once. This same CDR3 is encoded by further DNA sequences in the sample. The chain uses TRBV9 and TRBJ1-5; D is ambiguous. Germline-derived CDR1 and CDR2 are SGDLS and YYNGEE. The V gene lost 0 bases and the J gene lost 7 bases, with 11 bases spanning the gap. This CDR3 has 14 residues. The CDR3 protein is CASSVAGAGQPQHF. The CDR3, as DNA: TGTGCCAGCAGCGTAGCTGGAGCGGGCCAGCCCCAGCATTTT.

This clone was detected once. The same CDR3 also results from other DNA sequences found in this sample. The chain uses TRBV4-1 and TRBJ2-7; 8 positions match TRBD2. The CDR3 length is 13 residues. Germline CDR1 reads MGHRA; CDR2 reads YSYEKL. Unmatched junction bases numbered 8, after V lost 6 bases and J lost 7 bases. CDR3 protein: CASSQQAGGEQYF. The CDR3 DNA reads as TGCGCCAGCAGTCAACAGGCGGGGGGAGAGCAGTACTTC.